This T cell receptor beta chain was sequenced during a study of CD8 T cells in Susac syndrome. General study points: The TCR sequencing and HLA analysis in the study involved a relatively small number of individuals, as the study acknowledged.

Between the trimmed V and J ends, which lost 6 bases and 5 bases, there was a span of 10 bases. This CDR3 region has 11 residues. CDR1 and CDR2 (germline): DFQATT, SNEGSKA (reference sequence). This clonotype was observed once. The target antigen is unknown. After extraction with the RNeasy kit, 0.5 to 1 ug of the RNA was reverse transcribed using random hexamers. TCRdb ran MiXCR on the immunoSEQ multiplex PCR reads and lists one entry per CDR3 protein. The sample yields roughly 76,000 distinct CDR3 sequences, 90% to 95% seen once. From blood CD8+ and CD4+ T cells, TCR beta sequences were generated. This sequence joins TRBV20-1 and TRBJ2-5, with D unresolved. This clonotype was obtained from a human donor with Susac syndrome. The sample comprised CD8+ T cells from PBMCs. The CDR3 DNA sequence: TGCAGTGCCGAGACGGATGAGACCCAGTACTTC. It is translated as CSAETDETQYF.